These 30 T cell receptor beta chains share one sample of origin, sequenced in a study of shared clonotypes between healthy human individuals. Terminally differentiated effector memory CD45RA+ cells were excluded by CCR7 positive selection of CD45RO-negative cells. Some clones are missing from TCRdb's copy, which holds only in-frame ones; the method was immunoSEQ multiplex PCR. The sample holds under 2,000,000 clones, over 85% seen once. The sample consisted of naive CD8+ T cells sorted from blood. The source is a man aged 18 to 29 in good health.

The V call is TRBV28, the J call TRBJ1-6, with D unresolved. The germline V gene encodes CDR1 MDHEN and CDR2 SYDVKM. The CDR3 runs to 13 residues. V lost 5 bases and J 18 bases, leaving 20 bases between the germline ends. In DNA, the CDR3 is TGTGCCAGCAGTCCCCCCTACGGGCTTCAGCACCACTTT. It encodes CASSPPYGLQHHF.

The rearrangement joins TRBV6-5 to TRBJ2-2; D gene ambiguous. From germline, CDR1 is MNHEY and CDR2 SVGAGI. The CDR3 is 13 residues long. Trimming removed 6 bases from V and 1 base from J, with 6 bases in between. The CDR3 nucleotides are TGTGCCAGCAGCTCAGAGAACACCGGGGAGCTGTTTTTT. It is translated as CASSSENTGELFF.

The genes are TRBV7-3 and TRBJ2-3, with D uncertain. Germline-derived CDR1 and CDR2 are SGHTA and FQGTGA. This CDR3 is 13 amino acids long. The V gene lost 3 bases and the J gene lost 2 bases, with 6 bases spanning the gap. In DNA form, the CDR3 reads TGTGCCAGCAGCTTCTTGACCACAGATACGCAGTATTTT. This gives the protein CASSFLTTDTQYF.

The chain joins TRBV7-2 to TRBJ2-7; 13 positions agree with TRBD2. There are 14 residues in the CDR3. Unmatched junction bases numbered 4, after V lost 5 bases and J lost 6 bases. The germline V gene encodes CDR1 SGHTA and CDR2 FQGNSA. In DNA, the CDR3 is TGTGCCAGCAGCGTCGGGACTAGCGGGATCGAGCAGTACTTC. This codes for CASSVGTSGIEQYF.

The table lists this clone with a count of one. The genes are TRBV4-1 and TRBJ2-2, with D perhaps matching TRBD1 (7 bases). This CDR3 comprises 16 residues. The germline V gene has CDR1 MGHRA and CDR2 YSYEKL. Between the trimmed V and J ends, which lost 3 bases and 3 bases, there was a span of 14 bases. CDR3 region: CASSHSTGEDTGELFF. CDR3 bases: TGCGCCAGCAGCCACAGCACAGGGGAGGACACCGGGGAGCTGTTTTTT.

This clone showed up just a few times. V gene TRBV29-1 combines with J gene TRBJ1-1; no firm D call. Germline lookup yields CDR1 SQVTM and CDR2 ANQGSEA. The CDR3 sequence is 11 residues long. V was pared by 7 bases and J by 4 bases, with 10 bases between. In DNA, the CDR3 is TGCAGCGCCAGCTTGAGCACTGAAGCTTTCTTT. It translates to CSASLSTEAFF.

The rearrangement uses TRBV30 and TRBJ2-5; 7 nucleotides match TRBD2. The length of the CDR3 is 13 residues. The J segment lost 3 bases and the V segment lost 2 bases, leaving 3 bases of the junction unmatched. In germline, CDR1 is GTSNPN, CDR2 SVGIG (reference sequence). The CDR3 DNA reads TGTGCCTGGAGTCTGGGGGGGGAAGAGACCCAGTACTTC. Its protein is CAWSLGGEETQYF.

With regard to this clone: Additional DNA sequences in this sample encode the identical CDR3. The chain employs TRBV6-1 and TRBJ2-7; the match to TRBD1 covers 9 bases. The CDR3 contains 15 residues. Germline assignment: CDR1 MNHNS and CDR2 SASEGT. Germline trimming cut 1 base from V and 4 bases from J; bases unmatched to any gene: 5. CDR3 region: CASSEGGQGAYEQYF. CDR3 coding DNA: TGTGCCAGCAGTGAAGGGGGACAGGGAGCTTACGAGCAGTACTTC.

This chain joins TRBV5-6 and TRBJ2-5; D might be TRBD1 (7 bases). The CDR3 spans 14 residues. V was clipped by 0 bases and J by 5 bases, with 11 bases between them. Germline V gene sequence: CDR1 SGHDT, CDR2 YYEEEE. The CDR3 region has the DNA TGTGCCAGCAGCTTGGTGCCAGGGGGGGAGACCCAGTACTTC. Translating it yields CASSLVPGGETQYF.

This rearrangement joins TRBV18 to TRBJ2-7; TRBD2 matches 10 bases. The V segment lost 6 bases and the J segment 4 bases; nucleotides outside the gene matches: 9. Germline lookup yields CDR1 KGHSH and CDR2 LQKENI. This CDR3 contains 15 residues. The CDR3 nucleotides read TGTGCCAGCTCTCCGGAACTAGCGGGGATATACGAGCAGTACTTC. Encoded protein: CASSPELAGIYEQYF.

This rearrangement joins TRBV10-2 to TRBJ2-6, with 7 bases that match TRBD1. CDR1 is WSHSY and CDR2 is SAAADI in the germline V gene. The CDR3 has 15 amino acids. V trimming: 8 bases; J trimming: 0 bases; junction bases outside the gene matches: 4. The CDR3 reads CASRQGVSGANVLTF. DNA for the CDR3: TGCGCCAGCCGTCAGGGGGTCTCTGGGGCCAACGTCCTGACTTTC.

The chain recombines TRBV13 with TRBJ2-1; D remains unclear. The ends were cut back, 3 bases at V and 0 bases at J, with 6 bases in the middle. The CDR3 is 14 amino acids. Looked up from germline, CDR1 is PRHDT and CDR2 is FYEKMQ (reference sequence). The chain's CDR3 is CASSLRSSYNEQFF. In DNA form, the CDR3 reads TGTGCCAGCAGCTTGCGAAGCTCCTACAATGAGCAGTTCTTC.

Details on this clone: This CDR3 is also generated by other DNA sequences in the sample. The V call is TRBV27, the J call TRBJ2-5, with a weak D call TRBD2 (6 bases). V lost 3 bases and J lost 4, with 6 bases in between. This CDR3 region has 12 residues. Germline V lookup: CDR1 MNHEY, CDR2 SMNVEV (reference sequence). The DNA of the CDR3 is TGTGCCAGCAGTTTGGAGGGAGAGACCCAGTACTTC. Translated: CASSLEGETQYF.

In its sample, this clone was seen once. V gene TRBV5-4 combines with J gene TRBJ1-1; TRBD1 might be the D (6 bases). The CDR3 consists of 15 residues. From germline, CDR1 is SGHNT and CDR2 YYREEE (reference sequence). V lost 2 bases and J lost 3, with 14 bases in between. CDR3 in DNA: TGTGCCAGCAGCTTTATGGGGGGCGAATACACTGAAGCTTTCTTT. Residues: CASSFMGGEYTEAFF.

This chain uses TRBV6-5 with TRBJ1-1, with D maybe TRBD1 (5 bases). Germline V gives CDR1 MNHEY, CDR2 SVGAGI. V lost 6 bases and J lost 7, with 21 bases in between. The CDR3 extends over 15 amino acids. The CDR3 DNA sequence: TGTGCCAGCAGCTCTACTCAGGGTTCCGAAATTGAAGCTTTCTTT. Amino acids: CASSSTQGSEIEAFF.

V is TRBV7-9 and J is TRBJ2-7, with 11 bases that match TRBD2. The V segment lost 5 bases and the J segment 3 bases; nucleotides outside the gene matches: 6. The CDR3 extends over 15 amino acids. Germline values: CDR1 SEHNR, CDR2 FQNEAQ (reference sequence). The CDR3 sequence is CASSLGLAVGYEQYF. The CDR3 DNA reads TGTGCCAGCAGCCTGGGACTAGCGGTAGGCTACGAGCAGTACTTC.

This clone was recorded once. The chain is built from TRBV15 and TRBJ1-4; TRBD1 matches at 7 bases. V lost 3 bases, J lost 8 bases, and 6 bases stayed unmatched. The V gene's germline CDR1 is LNHNV and CDR2 YYDKDF (reference sequence). The length of the CDR3 is 14 residues. CDR3 sequence (DNA): TGTGCCACCAGCAGTTGGAGGGGGCAAGAAAAACTGTTTTTT. Translation gives CATSSWRGQEKLFF.

The CDR3 loop is CASSPRAGELFF. CDR3 in DNA: TGCGCCAGCAGCCCCAGGGCCGGGGAGCTGTTTTTT. The gene calls are TRBV4-1 and TRBJ2-2; a weak D match, TRBD1 (5 bases). This CDR3 is built from 12 residues. Trimming removed 4 bases from V and 6 bases from J, with 6 bases in between. The germline V gene has CDR1 MGHRA and CDR2 YSYEKL.

The V and J genes are TRBV6-6 and TRBJ2-7; 8 nucleotides agree with TRBD2. The germline V gene encodes CDR1 MNHNY and CDR2 SVGAGI (reference sequence). V gave up 3 bases and J gave up 6 bases; unmatched junction bases: 10. The CDR3 covers 15 residues. The CDR3 sequence is CASSYSGTSSAEQYF. CDR3 in DNA: TGTGCCAGCAGTTATTCCGGGACTAGTTCTGCCGAGCAGTACTTC.

The rearrangement uses TRBV11-2 and TRBJ1-2; weak D call: TRBD1 (5 bases). V was shortened by 3 bases and J by 4 bases, with 15 bases between the two germline ends. Germline values: CDR1 SGHAT, CDR2 FQNNGV. The length of the CDR3 is 15 residues. This CDR3 is CASSFGLGPIYGYTF. As DNA, the CDR3 is TGTGCCAGCAGCTTTGGCCTGGGACCTATCTATGGCTACACCTTC.

The rearrangement joins TRBV4-3 to TRBJ2-5; 7 bases agree with TRBD1. V shed 0 bases, J shed 4 bases, and the junction held 5 bases outside the gene matches. The CDR3 extends over 15 amino acids. Germline loops: CDR1 LGHNA, CDR2 YSLEER. DNA for the CDR3: TGCGCCAGCAGCCAAGATCGCGAGGGGGCAGAGACCCAGTACTTC. Protein product: CASSQDREGAETQYF.

This chain joins TRBV21-1 and TRBJ1-5. TRBV21-1 constitutes a pseudogene. The CDR3 is made up of 15 amino acids. CDR3 region: CASSKPPGGNQPQHF. The CDR3 region has the DNA TGTGCCAGCAGCAAACCTCCTGGTGGCAATCAGCCCCAGCATTTT.

The J gene is TRBJ1-2, the V gene TRBV29-1, with 10 bases that match TRBD1. CDR1 SQVTM and CDR2 ANQGSEA come from the germline V gene. V was clipped by 5 bases and J by 6 bases; unmatched bases: 3. CDR3 length equals 12 residues. The CDR3 loop is CSVFGQGDGYTF. CDR3 DNA: TGCAGCGTTTTTGGACAGGGGGATGGCTACACCTTC.

The chain links TRBV2 to TRBJ1-1; D unresolved. V was pared by 4 bases and J by 2 bases, with 8 bases between. There are 13 residues in the CDR3. Germline V lookup: CDR1 SNHLY, CDR2 FYNNEI. As DNA, the CDR3 is TGTGCCAGCAGTGCGGGAACTAACACTGAAGCTTTCTTT. Translation gives CASSAGTNTEAFF.

The chain's CDR3 is CASSYSGEDYGYTF. The CDR3 DNA is TGTGCCAGCAGTTACTCAGGGGAAGACTATGGCTACACCTTC. V and J are TRBV6-5 and TRBJ1-2, with a weak D call TRBD1 (5 bases). Germline CDR1 and CDR2: MNHEY and SVGAGI. This CDR3 spans 14 amino acids. V gave up 0 bases and J gave up 3 bases, with 8 bases separating them.

The J gene is TRBJ2-1, the V gene TRBV2; D may be TRBD1 (5 bases). CDR3 length equals 14 residues. Germline loops: CDR1 SNHLY, CDR2 FYNNEI. The V end was cut by 6 bases, the J end by 5 bases, with 14 bases between. CDR3 loop: CASSVLTEDNEQFF. The CDR3 bases are TGTGCCAGCAGCGTCCTGACAGAGGACAATGAGCAGTTCTTC.

The rearrangement joins TRBV5-4 to TRBJ2-7; TRBD2 matches 8 bases. CDR1 is SGHNT, CDR2 YYREEE, per germline (reference sequence). The CDR3 spans 16 residues. V shed 4 bases, J shed 2 bases, and the junction held 11 bases outside the gene matches. In DNA, the CDR3 is TGTGCCAGCAGCGATCCGGGACTAGGGGCCCCCTACGAGCAGTACTTC. This encodes CASSDPGLGAPYEQYF.

The chain carries TRBV7-2 and TRBJ2-7, with 7 positions matching TRBD2. Trimming cost V 2 bases and J 0 bases; bases outside gene matches: 7. The CDR3 has 16 residues. Looked up from germline, CDR1 is SGHTA and CDR2 is FQGNSA. The chain's CDR3 is CASSLNGRLASYEQYF. CDR3 in DNA: TGTGCCAGCAGCTTAAATGGGCGACTAGCCTCCTACGAGCAGTACTTC.

The CDR3 sequence: CASSFGRFYGYTF. The CDR3 coding sequence is TGTGCCAGCAGCTTTGGGCGGTTCTATGGCTACACCTTC. V gene TRBV11-2 combines with J gene TRBJ1-2, with D unresolved. V dropped 3 bases and J dropped 4 bases, with 9 bases sitting between them. The CDR3 runs to 13 residues. Germline lookup yields CDR1 SGHAT and CDR2 FQNNGV.

As for this clone: Other DNA sequences in the sample encode the same CDR3. The chain employs TRBV7-9 and TRBJ2-7; perhaps D is TRBD1 or TRBD2 (5 bases each). Trimming took off 4 bases at V and 3 bases at J, with 10 bases between the two ends. Germline V gene lookup returns CDR1 SEHNR and CDR2 FQNEAQ (reference sequence). This CDR3 has 13 amino acids. For the CDR3, the DNA is TGTGCCAGCAGCTCCGGGACGGACTACGAGCAGTACTTC. Protein: CASSSGTDYEQYF.